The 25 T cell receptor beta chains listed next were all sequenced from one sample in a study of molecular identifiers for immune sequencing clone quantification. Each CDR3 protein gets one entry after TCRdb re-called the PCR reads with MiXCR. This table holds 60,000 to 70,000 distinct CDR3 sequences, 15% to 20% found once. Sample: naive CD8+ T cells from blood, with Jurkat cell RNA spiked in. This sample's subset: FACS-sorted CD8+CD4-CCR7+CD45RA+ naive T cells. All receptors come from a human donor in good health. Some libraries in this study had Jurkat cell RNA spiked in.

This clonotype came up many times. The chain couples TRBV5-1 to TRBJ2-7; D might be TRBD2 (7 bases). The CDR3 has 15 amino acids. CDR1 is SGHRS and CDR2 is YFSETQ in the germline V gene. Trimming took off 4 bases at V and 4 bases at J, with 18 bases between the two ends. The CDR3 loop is CASSLAVGGAYEQYF. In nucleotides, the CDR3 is TGCGCCAGCAGCCTTGCAGTAGGGGGGGCGTACGAGCAGTACTTC.

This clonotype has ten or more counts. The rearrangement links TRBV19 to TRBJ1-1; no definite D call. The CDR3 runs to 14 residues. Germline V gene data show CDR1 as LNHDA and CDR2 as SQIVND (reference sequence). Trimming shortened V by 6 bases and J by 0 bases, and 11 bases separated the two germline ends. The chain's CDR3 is CASRPRGMNTEAFF. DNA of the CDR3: TGTGCCAGTAGGCCTCGTGGTATGAACACTGAAGCTTTCTTT.

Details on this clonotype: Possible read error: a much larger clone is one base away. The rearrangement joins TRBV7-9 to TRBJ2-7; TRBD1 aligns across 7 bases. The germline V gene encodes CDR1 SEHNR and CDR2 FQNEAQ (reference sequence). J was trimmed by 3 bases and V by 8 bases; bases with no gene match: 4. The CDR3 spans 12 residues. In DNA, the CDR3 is TGTGCCAGCGGGACAGTAGTCTACGAGCAGTACTTC. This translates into CASGTVVYEQYF.

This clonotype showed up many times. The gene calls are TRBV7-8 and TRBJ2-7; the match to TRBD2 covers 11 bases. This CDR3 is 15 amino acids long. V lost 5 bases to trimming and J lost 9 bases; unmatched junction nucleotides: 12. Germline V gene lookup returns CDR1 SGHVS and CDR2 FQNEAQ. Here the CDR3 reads CASSPGGLAGSVQYF. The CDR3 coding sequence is TGTGCCAGCAGCCCAGGAGGACTAGCGGGTTCAGTGCAGTACTTC.

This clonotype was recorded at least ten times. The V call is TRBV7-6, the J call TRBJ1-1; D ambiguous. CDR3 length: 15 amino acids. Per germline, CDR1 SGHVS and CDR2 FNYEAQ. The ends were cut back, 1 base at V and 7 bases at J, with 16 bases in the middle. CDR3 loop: CASSLVRDRLHEAFF. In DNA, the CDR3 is TGTGCCAGCAGCTTAGTTAGAGACCGTCTACATGAAGCTTTCTTT.

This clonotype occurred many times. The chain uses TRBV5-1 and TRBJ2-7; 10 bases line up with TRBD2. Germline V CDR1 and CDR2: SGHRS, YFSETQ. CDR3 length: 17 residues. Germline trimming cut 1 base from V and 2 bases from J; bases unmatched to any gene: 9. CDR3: CASSLTSGIEVTYEQYF. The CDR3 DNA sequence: TGCGCCAGCAGCTTGACTAGCGGGATCGAGGTAACCTACGAGCAGTACTTC.

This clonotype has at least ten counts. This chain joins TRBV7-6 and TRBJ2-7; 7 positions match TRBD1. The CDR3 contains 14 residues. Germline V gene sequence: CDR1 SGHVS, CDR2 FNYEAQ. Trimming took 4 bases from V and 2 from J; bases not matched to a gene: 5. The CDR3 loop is CASSYRDSAYEQYF. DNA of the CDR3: TGTGCCAGCAGCTACCGGGACAGTGCCTACGAGCAGTACTTC. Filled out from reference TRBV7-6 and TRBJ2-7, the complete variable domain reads GAGVSQSPRYKVTKRGQDVALRCDPISGHVSLYWYRQALGQGPEFLTYFNYEAQQDKSGLPNDRFSAERPEGSISTLTIQRTEQRDSAMYRCASSYRDSAYEQYFGPGTRLTVT.

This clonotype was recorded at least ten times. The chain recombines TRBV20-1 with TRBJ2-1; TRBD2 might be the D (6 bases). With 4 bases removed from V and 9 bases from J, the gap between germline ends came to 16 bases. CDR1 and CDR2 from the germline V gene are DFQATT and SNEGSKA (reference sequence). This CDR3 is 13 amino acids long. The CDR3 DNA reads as TGCAGTGCTACTAGCGATGTAGTTTCTGAGCAGTTCTTC. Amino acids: CSATSDVVSEQFF.

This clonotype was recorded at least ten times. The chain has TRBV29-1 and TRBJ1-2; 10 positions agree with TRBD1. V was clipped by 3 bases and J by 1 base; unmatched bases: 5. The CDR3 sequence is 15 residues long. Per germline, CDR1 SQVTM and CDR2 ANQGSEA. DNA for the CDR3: TGCAGCGTTGACTCCGGGACAGGGGATAACTATGGCTACACCTTC. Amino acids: CSVDSGTGDNYGYTF.

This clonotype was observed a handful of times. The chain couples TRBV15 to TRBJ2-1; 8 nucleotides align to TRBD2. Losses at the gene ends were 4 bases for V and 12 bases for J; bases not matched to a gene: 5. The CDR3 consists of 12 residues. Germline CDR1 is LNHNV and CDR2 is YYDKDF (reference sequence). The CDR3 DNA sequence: TGTGCCACCAGCATAGAACTAGCGGTGCAGTTCTTC. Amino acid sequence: CATSIELAVQFF.

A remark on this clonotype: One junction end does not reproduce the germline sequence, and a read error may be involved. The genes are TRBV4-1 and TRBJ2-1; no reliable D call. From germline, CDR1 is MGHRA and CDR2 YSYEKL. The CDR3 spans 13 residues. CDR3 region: CASSQEGSQFQLF. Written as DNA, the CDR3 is TGCGCCAGCAGCCAAGAAGGAAGTCAGTTTCAGCTCTTC.

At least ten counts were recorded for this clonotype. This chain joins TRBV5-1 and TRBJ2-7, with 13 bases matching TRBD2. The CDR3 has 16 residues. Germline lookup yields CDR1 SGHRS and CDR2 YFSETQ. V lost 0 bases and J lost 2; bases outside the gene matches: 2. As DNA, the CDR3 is TGCGCCAGCAGCTTGGCCGGACTAGCGGGAGCCTACGAGCAGTACTTC. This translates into CASSLAGLAGAYEQYF.

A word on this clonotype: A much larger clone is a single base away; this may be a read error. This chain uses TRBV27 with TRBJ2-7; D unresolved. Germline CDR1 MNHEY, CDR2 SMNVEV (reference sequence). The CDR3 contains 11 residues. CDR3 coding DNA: TGTGCCAGCAGTGCCGCAGGCGAGCTGTACTTC. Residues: CASSAAGELYF.

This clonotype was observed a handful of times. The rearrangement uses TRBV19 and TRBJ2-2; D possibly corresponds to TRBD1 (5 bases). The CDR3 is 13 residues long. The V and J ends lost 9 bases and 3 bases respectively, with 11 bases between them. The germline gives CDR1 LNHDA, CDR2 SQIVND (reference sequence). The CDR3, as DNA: TGTGCCAGCTTGCAGGGATACACCGGGGAGCTGTTTTTT. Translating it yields CASLQGYTGELFF.

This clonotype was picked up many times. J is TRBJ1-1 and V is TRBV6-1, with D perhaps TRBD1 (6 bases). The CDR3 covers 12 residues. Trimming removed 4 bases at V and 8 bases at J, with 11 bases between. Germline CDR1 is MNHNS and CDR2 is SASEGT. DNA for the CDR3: TGTGCCAGCAGTGCCTACAGGGAAGAAGCTTTCTTT. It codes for CASSAYREEAFF.

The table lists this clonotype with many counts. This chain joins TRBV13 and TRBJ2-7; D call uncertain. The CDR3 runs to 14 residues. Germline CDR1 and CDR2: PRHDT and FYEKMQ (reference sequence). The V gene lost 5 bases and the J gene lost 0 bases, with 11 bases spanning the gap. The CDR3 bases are TGTGCCAGCAGCCCTGGACGAAGCTCCTACGAGCAGTACTTC. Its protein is CASSPGRSSYEQYF.

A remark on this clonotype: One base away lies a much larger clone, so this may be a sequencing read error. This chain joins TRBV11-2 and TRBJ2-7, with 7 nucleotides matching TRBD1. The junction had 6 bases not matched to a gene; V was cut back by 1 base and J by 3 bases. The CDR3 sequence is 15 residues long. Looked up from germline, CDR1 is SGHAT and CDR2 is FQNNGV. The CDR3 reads CASSLGLGQDYEQYF. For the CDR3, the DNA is TGTGCCAGCAGCTTAGGGCTCGGACAGGACTACGAGCAGTACTTC.

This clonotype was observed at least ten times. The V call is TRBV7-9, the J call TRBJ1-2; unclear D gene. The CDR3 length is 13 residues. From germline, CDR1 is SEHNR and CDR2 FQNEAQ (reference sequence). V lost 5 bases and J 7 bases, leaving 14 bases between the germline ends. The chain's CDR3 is CASSHPDARGYTF. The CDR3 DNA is TGTGCCAGCAGCCACCCGGACGCCCGTGGCTACACCTTC.

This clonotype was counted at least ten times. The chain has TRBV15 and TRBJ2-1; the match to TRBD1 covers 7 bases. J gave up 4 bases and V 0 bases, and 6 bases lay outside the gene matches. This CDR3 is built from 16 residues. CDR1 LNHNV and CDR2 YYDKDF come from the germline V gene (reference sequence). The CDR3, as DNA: TGTGCCACCAGCAGAGATGCGGACAGGAGTTACAATGAGCAGTTCTTC. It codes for CATSRDADRSYNEQFF.

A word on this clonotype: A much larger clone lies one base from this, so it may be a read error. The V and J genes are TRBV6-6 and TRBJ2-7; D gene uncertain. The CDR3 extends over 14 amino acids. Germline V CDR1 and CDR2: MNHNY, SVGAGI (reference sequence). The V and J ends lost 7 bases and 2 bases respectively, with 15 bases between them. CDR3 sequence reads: CASTPRTYAYEQYF. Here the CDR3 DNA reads TGTGCCAGCACTCCCCGGACGTACGCCTACGAGCAGTACTTC.

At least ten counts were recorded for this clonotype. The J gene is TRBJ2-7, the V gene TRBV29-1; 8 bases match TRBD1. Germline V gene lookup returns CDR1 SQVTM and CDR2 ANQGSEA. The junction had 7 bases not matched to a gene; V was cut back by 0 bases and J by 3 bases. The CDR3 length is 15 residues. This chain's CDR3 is CSVEDGQGAYYEQYF. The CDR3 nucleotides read TGCAGCGTTGAAGATGGGCAGGGGGCCTACTACGAGCAGTACTTC.

The CDR3 sequence: CATGTSMLYEQFF. In DNA form, the CDR3 reads TGTGCCACCGGGACTAGCATGTTGTATGAGCAGTTCTTC. This chain links TRBV24-1 with TRBJ2-1; TRBD2 agrees at 9 bases. Germline V gene lookup returns CDR1 KGHDR and CDR2 SFDVKD. CDR3 length equals 13 residues. Trimming removed 9 bases from V and 8 bases from J; junction bases left unmatched: 7.

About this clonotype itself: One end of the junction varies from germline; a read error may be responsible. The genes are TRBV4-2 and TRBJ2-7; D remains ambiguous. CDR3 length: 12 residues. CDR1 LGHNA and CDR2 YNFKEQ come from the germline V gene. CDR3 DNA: TGTGCCAGCGGCCAAGTGACCTCTGAGCAATACTTC. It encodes CASGQVTSEQYF.

This chain's CDR3 is CASSLGPLQMYEQYF. In DNA, the CDR3 is TGTGCCAGCAGCCTGGGACCATTACAGATGTACGAGCAGTACTTC. The rearrangement links TRBV7-9 to TRBJ2-7; D is possibly TRBD1 or TRBD2 (5 bases each). The CDR3 loop spans 15 amino acids. Between the trimmed V and J ends, which lost 5 bases and 4 bases, there was a span of 18 bases. Germline V gives CDR1 SEHNR, CDR2 FQNEAQ (reference sequence).

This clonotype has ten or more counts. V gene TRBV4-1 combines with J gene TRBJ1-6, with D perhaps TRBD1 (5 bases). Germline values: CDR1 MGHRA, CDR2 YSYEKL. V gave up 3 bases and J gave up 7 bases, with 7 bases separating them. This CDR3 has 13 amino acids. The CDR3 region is CASSHGGNSPLHF. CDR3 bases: TGCGCCAGCAGCCATGGGGGAAATTCACCCCTCCACTTT.